The TCR beta chain described here comes from a study of T cells in Graves' hyperthyroidism and ophthalmopathy. Regarding the study as a whole: Most clonotypes expanded in the thyroid (above 0.001) were also present in blood.

The CDR3 is made up of 15 amino acids. Germline lookup yields CDR1 ENHRY and CDR2 SYGVKD. Trimming pared 2 bases from V and 1 base from J, leaving 11 bases between. On this clonotype: Its antigen is unknown.

RNA transcripts were the template for amplifying TCR beta CDR3 regions. An initial round of RT-PCR targeting the TCR CDR3 relied on the HTBI primer set. TCRdb reanalysed the multiplex PCR reads using MiXCR and keeps one entry per CDR3 protein. The sample lists 480,000 or so distinct CDR3 sequences; approximately 48% were seen once. Sequenced material: peripheral blood or thyroid tissue (not recorded which). This clonotype originated in an adult woman with Graves' disease, either hyperthyroidism or ophthalmopathy (not recorded which). The genes are TRBV10-3 and TRBJ1-2; no reliable D call. The CDR3 region is CAISERLGVNYGYTF. As DNA, the CDR3 is TGTGCCATCAGTGAGCGATTGGGAGTTAACTATGGCTACACCTTC.